The 21 T cell receptor beta chains in this list originate from one sample, sequenced in a study of shared clonotypes between healthy human individuals. CD45RO-negative cells were positively selected for CCR7, leaving out terminally differentiated effector memory CD45RA+ cells. Assay: immunoSEQ multiplex PCR; the TCRdb copy retains only in-frame clones and omits some. The repertoire includes 2 million or so clones, approximately 94% of them detected once, and about 1.1% sits in the top ten. The sample taken for sequencing was naive CD8+ T cells sorted from blood. The receptors were sampled from a man between 18 and 35 years old in good health.

The CDR3 sequence is CASRGLVGSGELFF. CDR3 in DNA: TGTGCCAGCAGAGGACTAGTCGGATCCGGGGAGCTGTTTTTT. This rearrangement joins TRBV7-8 to TRBJ2-2; 7 nucleotides line up with TRBD2. Germline V gene data show CDR1 as SGHVS and CDR2 as FQNEAQ. The CDR3 is made up of 14 amino acids. With 6 bases clipped from V and 6 bases from J, the junction kept 7 bases outside the gene matches.

This chain uses TRBV7-8 with TRBJ2-1; the D is unclear. This CDR3 has 13 amino acids. CDR1 is SGHVS and CDR2 is FQNEAQ in the germline V gene. Trimming cost V 2 bases and J 4 bases, with 6 bases left between them. The CDR3 spells CASSLNWYNEQFF. The DNA of the CDR3 is TGTGCCAGCAGCTTAAACTGGTACAATGAGCAGTTCTTC.

The CDR3 DNA follows: TGTGCCAGCAGCGCATCCGGGCCCTATGGCTACACCTTC. This codes for CASSASGPYGYTF. The V gene is TRBV27, the J gene TRBJ1-2; D gene uncertain. This CDR3 contains 13 residues. V was trimmed by 6 bases and J by 4 bases, leaving 12 bases between them. Germline V lookup: CDR1 MNHEY, CDR2 SMNVEV (reference sequence).

V usage is TRBV10-3 and J usage is TRBJ2-3; D is unclear. Trimming took 2 bases from V and 2 from J, leaving 17 bases between them. Looked up from germline, CDR1 is ENHRY and CDR2 is SYGVKD. This CDR3 is 17 amino acids long. The CDR3 loop is CAISEPLLNYLTDTQYF. DNA of the CDR3: TGTGCCATCAGTGAGCCCCTCCTCAACTACCTCACAGATACGCAGTATTTT.

The chain combines TRBV9 with TRBJ1-3; no clear D. Trimming left V 4 bases short and J 8 bases short, with 13 bases between. This CDR3 is 13 amino acids long. Germline assignment: CDR1 SGDLS and CDR2 YYNGEE. CDR3 sequence reads: CASSINSGYTIYF. The CDR3 DNA is TGTGCCAGCAGCATCAATTCGGGTTACACCATATATTTT.

The rearrangement uses TRBV4-1 and TRBJ2-7; 8 bases map to TRBD2. With V trimmed by 4 bases and J by 5 bases, 7 bases remained unmatched. CDR3 length: 14 amino acids. Germline V gene lookup returns CDR1 MGHRA and CDR2 YSYEKL. The CDR3 sequence is CASSPASGLDEQYF. The CDR3 DNA is TGCGCCAGCAGCCCGGCTAGCGGGTTGGACGAGCAGTACTTC.

In DNA, the CDR3 is TGTGCCAGCAGCCCTGACAGGGGTCGGGAAAAACTGTTTTTT. It codes for CASSPDRGREKLFF. This chain connects TRBV14 to TRBJ1-4; 8 bases match TRBD1. V shed 4 bases and J 8 bases; nucleotides not matched to a gene: 6. This CDR3 is 14 amino acids long. Germline-derived CDR1 and CDR2 are SGHDN and FVKESK.

This chain uses TRBV7-9 with TRBJ2-2; D remains unclear. This CDR3 has 13 amino acids. Germline V gene sequence: CDR1 SEHNR, CDR2 FQNEAQ (reference sequence). The V and J ends lost 0 bases and 7 bases respectively, with 6 bases between them. DNA of the CDR3: TGTGCCAGCAGCTTAGCATTGGGCGGGGAGCTGTTTTTT. It is translated as CASSLALGGELFF.

The CDR3 DNA sequence: TGTGCCTGGAGTGTTGTGGTGATTCAGGATGAGCAGTTCTTC. Translating it yields CAWSVVVIQDEQFF. The gene calls are TRBV30 and TRBJ2-1, with D unclear. The CDR3 is 14 amino acids. Germline CDR1 and CDR2: GTSNPN and SVGIG (reference sequence). Trimming cost V 0 bases and J 8 bases, with 14 bases left between them.

The chain carries TRBV5-4 and TRBJ2-5, with D perhaps matching TRBD1 (5 bases). Trimming removed 4 bases at V and 1 base at J, with 8 bases between. The CDR3 is made up of 13 amino acids. Germline V CDR1 and CDR2: SGHNT, YYREEE (reference sequence). DNA of the CDR3: TGTGCCAGCAGCCCGACAGCCCAAGAGACCCAGTACTTC. This codes for CASSPTAQETQYF. Drawing the rest from reference TRBV5-4 and TRBJ2-5, the complete variable domain is ETGVTQSPTHLIKTRGQQVTLRCSSQSGHNTVSWYQQALGQGPQFIFQYYREEENGRGNFPPRFSGLQFPNYSSELNVNALELDDSALYLCASSPTAQETQYFGPGTRLLVL.

The chain couples TRBV11-2 to TRBJ2-5; no definite D call. The germline V gene has CDR1 SGHAT and CDR2 FQNNGV. The germline V and J ends were trimmed by 1 base and 5 bases, with 8 bases remaining between them. The CDR3 has 13 residues. This chain's CDR3 is CASSLVPSETQYF. In DNA form, the CDR3 reads TGTGCCAGCAGCTTAGTTCCTAGTGAGACCCAGTACTTC.

The genes are TRBV4-3 and TRBJ1-4; D uncertain. The CDR3 is 16 residues long. CDR1 LGHNA and CDR2 YSLEER come from the germline V gene. Trimming stripped 0 bases from V and 2 bases from J, with 10 bases between. The CDR3 DNA reads TGCGCCAGCAGCCAAGAGGGGATTTGGACTAATGAAAAACTGTTTTTT. It is translated as CASSQEGIWTNEKLFF.

The chain joins TRBV27 to TRBJ2-7; D gene uncertain. V was pared by 3 bases and J by 5 bases, with 14 bases between. CDR3 length equals 14 residues. The germline V gene encodes CDR1 MNHEY and CDR2 SMNVEV (reference sequence). The CDR3 DNA is TGTGCCAGCAGTTTCTACAGTTTACCCCACGAGCAGTACTTC. This translates into CASSFYSLPHEQYF.

About this clone: Other nucleotide sequences in the sample specify the same CDR3. The chain joins TRBV30 to TRBJ1-2; 7 nucleotides match TRBD1. The ends lost 0 bases at V and 1 base at J; junction bases unmatched: 2. The germline gives CDR1 GTSNPN, CDR2 SVGIG (reference sequence). The CDR3 contains 14 residues. The CDR3 loop is CAWSVAGGNYGYTF. For the CDR3, the DNA is TGTGCCTGGAGTGTAGCAGGGGGTAACTATGGCTACACCTTC.

The chain joins TRBV4-1 to TRBJ1-4, with 9 bases identical to TRBD1. The V segment lost 0 bases and the J segment 5 bases; nucleotides outside the gene matches: 1. This CDR3 has 15 amino acids. Germline lookup yields CDR1 MGHRA and CDR2 YSYEKL. The DNA for the CDR3 is TGCGCCAGCAGCCAAGAGGGGACAGGGAATGAAAAACTGTTTTTT. It yields the protein CASSQEGTGNEKLFF.

V gene TRBV6-1 combines with J gene TRBJ2-7; the match to TRBD2 covers 10 bases. The CDR3 has 15 amino acids. CDR1 is MNHNS and CDR2 is SASEGT in the germline V gene. V was clipped by 2 bases and J by 7 bases; unmatched bases: 8. This chain's CDR3 is CASSEFTSGMEEQYF. CDR3 coding DNA: TGTGCCAGCAGTGAATTTACTAGCGGGATGGAAGAGCAGTACTTC.

The gene calls are TRBV6-5 and TRBJ1-2; D gene uncertain. This CDR3 is built from 15 residues. Looked up from germline, CDR1 is MNHEY and CDR2 is SVGAGI. Trimming removed 2 bases at V and 4 bases at J, with 14 bases between. In DNA, the CDR3 is TGTGCCAGCAGTTACAGGACGGGCCTCTTCTATGGCTACACCTTC. Its protein product is CASSYRTGLFYGYTF.

The chain joins TRBV7-9 to TRBJ1-1; D is uncertain. This CDR3 is 14 amino acids long. Trimming removed 2 bases from V and 1 base from J, with 8 bases in between. The germline V gene encodes CDR1 SEHNR and CDR2 FQNEAQ (reference sequence). CDR3 residues: CASSLIPENTEAFF. In DNA form, the CDR3 reads TGTGCCAGCAGCTTAATCCCCGAGAACACTGAAGCTTTCTTT.

V gene TRBV27 combines with J gene TRBJ1-2; TRBD1 might be the D (5 bases). V lost 6 bases to trimming and J lost 6 bases, with 14 bases between them. The CDR3 length is 13 residues. Germline assignment: CDR1 MNHEY and CDR2 SMNVEV (reference sequence). CDR3 sequence (DNA): TGTGCCAGCAGCCCCATGGGGGTACATGGCTACACCTTC. It translates to CASSPMGVHGYTF.

The chain links TRBV28 to TRBJ1-1; D not certain. V lost 5 bases and J lost 1, with 11 bases in between. CDR3 length: 14 residues. Looked up from germline, CDR1 is MDHEN and CDR2 is SYDVKM. The CDR3 protein is CASSLTVPNTEAFF. Written as DNA, the CDR3 is TGTGCCAGCAGTCTCACTGTCCCGAACACTGAAGCTTTCTTT.

The chain links TRBV13 to TRBJ2-1; D may be TRBD1 (6 bases). Germline CDR1 is PRHDT and CDR2 is FYEKMQ (reference sequence). Trimming stripped 6 bases from V and 6 bases from J, with 9 bases between. This CDR3 spans 12 amino acids. The CDR3 sequence: CASSNRVNEQFF. In DNA, the CDR3 is TGTGCCAGCAGTAACAGGGTCAATGAGCAGTTCTTC. The full variable domain, its missing parts supplied by reference TRBV13 and TRBJ2-1, is AAGVIQSPRHLIKEKRETATLKCYPIPRHDTVYWYQQGPGQDPQFLISFYEKMQSDKGSIPDRFSAQQFSDYHSELNMSSLELGDSALYFCASSNRVNEQFFGPGTRLTVL.